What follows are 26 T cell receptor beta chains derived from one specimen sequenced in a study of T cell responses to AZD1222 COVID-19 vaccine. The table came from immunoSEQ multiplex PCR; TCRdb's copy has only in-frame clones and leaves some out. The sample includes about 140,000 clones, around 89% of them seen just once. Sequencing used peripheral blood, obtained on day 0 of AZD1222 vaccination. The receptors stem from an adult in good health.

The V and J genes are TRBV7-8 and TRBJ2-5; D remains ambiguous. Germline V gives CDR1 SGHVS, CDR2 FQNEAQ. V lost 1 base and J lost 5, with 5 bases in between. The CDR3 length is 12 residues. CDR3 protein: CASSLGVETQYF. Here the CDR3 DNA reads TGTGCCAGCAGCTTAGGGGTGGAGACCCAGTACTTC.

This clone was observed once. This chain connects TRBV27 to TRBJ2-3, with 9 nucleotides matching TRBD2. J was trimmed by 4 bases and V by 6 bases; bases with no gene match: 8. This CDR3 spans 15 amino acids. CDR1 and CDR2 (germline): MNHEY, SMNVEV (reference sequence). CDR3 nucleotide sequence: TGTGCCAGCAGCTTTAGCGGGAGAATCGCAGATACGCAGTATTTT. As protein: CASSFSGRIADTQYF.

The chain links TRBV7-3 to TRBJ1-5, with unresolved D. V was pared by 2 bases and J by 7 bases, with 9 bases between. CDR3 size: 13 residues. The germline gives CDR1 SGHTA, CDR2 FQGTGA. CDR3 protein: CASSLGGEQPQHF. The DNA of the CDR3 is TGTGCCAGCAGCTTAGGAGGAGAACAGCCCCAGCATTTT.

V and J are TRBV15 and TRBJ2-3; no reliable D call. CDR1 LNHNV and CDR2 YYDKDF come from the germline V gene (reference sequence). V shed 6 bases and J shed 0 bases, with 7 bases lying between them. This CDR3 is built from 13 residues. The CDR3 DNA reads TGTGCCACCAGGAAGGGAAGCACAGATACGCAGTATTTT. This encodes CATRKGSTDTQYF.

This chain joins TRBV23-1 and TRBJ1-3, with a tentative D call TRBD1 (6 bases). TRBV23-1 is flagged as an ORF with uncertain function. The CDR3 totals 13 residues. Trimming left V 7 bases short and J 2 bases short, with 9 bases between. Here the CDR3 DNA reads TGCGCCAGCAACAGGGTAGCTGGAAACACCATATATTTT. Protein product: CASNRVAGNTIYF.

The CDR3 protein is CASSLGMTGSYGYTF. The CDR3, as DNA: TGCGCCAGCAGCTTGGGGATGACAGGCTCTTATGGCTACACCTTC. The gene calls are TRBV5-1 and TRBJ1-2, with D perhaps TRBD1 (6 bases). There are 15 residues in the CDR3. With 0 bases removed from V and 5 bases from J, the gap between germline ends came to 14 bases. The V gene's germline CDR1 is SGHRS and CDR2 YFSETQ.

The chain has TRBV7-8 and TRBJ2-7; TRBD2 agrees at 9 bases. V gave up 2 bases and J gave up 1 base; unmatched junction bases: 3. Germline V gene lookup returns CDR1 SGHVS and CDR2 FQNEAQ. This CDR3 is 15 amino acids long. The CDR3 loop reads CASSLKTSGSYEQYF. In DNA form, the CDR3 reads TGTGCCAGCAGCTTAAAGACTAGCGGTTCCTACGAGCAGTACTTC.

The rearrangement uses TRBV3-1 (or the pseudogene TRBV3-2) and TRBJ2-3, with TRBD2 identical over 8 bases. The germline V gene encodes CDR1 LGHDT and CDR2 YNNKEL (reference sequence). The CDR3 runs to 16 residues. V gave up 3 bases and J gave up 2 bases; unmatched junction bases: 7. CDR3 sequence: CASSHRIAGYTDTQYF. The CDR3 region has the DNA TGTGCCAGCAGCCACCGCATAGCGGGATACACAGATACGCAGTATTTT.

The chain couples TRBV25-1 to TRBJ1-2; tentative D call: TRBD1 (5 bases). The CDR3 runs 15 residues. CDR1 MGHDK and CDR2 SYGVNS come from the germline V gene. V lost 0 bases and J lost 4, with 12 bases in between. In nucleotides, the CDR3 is TGTGCCAGCAGTGAATATCAGACAGCTACCTATGGCTACACCTTC. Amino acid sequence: CASSEYQTATYGYTF.

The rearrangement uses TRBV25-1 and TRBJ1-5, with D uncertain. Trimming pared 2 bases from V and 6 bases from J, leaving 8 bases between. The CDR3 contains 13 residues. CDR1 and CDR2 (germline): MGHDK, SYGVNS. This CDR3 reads CASSELTGQPQHF. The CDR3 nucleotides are TGTGCCAGCAGTGAACTTACGGGTCAGCCCCAGCATTTT. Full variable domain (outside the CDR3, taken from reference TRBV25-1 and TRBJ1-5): EADIYQTPRYLVIGTGKKITLECSQTMGHDKMYWYQQDPGMELHLIHYSYGVNSTEKGDLSSESTVSRIRTEHFPLTLESARPSHTSQYLCASSELTGQPQHFGDGTRLSIL.

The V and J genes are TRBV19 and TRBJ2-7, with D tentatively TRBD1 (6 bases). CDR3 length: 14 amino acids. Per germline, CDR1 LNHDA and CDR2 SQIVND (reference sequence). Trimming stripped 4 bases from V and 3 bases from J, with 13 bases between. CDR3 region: CASSRGTPSYEQYF. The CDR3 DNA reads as TGTGCCAGTAGTAGGGGGACACCTAGCTACGAGCAGTACTTC.

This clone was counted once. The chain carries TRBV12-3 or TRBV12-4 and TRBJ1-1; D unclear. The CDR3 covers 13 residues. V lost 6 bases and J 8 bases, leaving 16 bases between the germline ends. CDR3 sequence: CASSQIRSAEAFF. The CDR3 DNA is TGTGCCAGCAGCCAGATCCGGTCGGCCGAAGCTTTCTTT.

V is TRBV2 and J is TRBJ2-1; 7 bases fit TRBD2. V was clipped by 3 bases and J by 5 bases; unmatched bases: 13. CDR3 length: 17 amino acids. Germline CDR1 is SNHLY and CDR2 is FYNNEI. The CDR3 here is CASSDLAWGGSDNEQFF. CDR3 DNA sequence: TGTGCCAGCAGTGATTTGGCCTGGGGGGGTTCAGACAATGAGCAGTTCTTC.

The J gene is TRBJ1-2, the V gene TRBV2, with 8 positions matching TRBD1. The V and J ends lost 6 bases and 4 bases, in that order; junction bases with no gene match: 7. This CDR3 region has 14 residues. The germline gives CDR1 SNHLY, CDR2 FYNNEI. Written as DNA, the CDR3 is TGTGCCAGCAGCGTGGGACAGGATTTCTATGGCTACACCTTC. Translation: CASSVGQDFYGYTF. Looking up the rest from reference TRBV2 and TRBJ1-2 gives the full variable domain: EPEVTQTPSHQVTQMGQEVILRCVPISNHLYFYWYRQILGQKVEFLVSFYNNEISEKSEIFDDQFSVERPDGSNFTLKIRSTKLEDSAMYFCASSVGQDFYGYTFGSGTRLTVV.

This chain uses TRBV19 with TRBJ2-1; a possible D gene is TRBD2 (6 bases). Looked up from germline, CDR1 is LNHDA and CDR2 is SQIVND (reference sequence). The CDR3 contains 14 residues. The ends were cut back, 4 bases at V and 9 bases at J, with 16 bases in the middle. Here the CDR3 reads CASSTLPGTSEQFF. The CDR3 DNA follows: TGTGCCAGTAGTACCCTCCCTGGGACTTCTGAGCAGTTCTTC.

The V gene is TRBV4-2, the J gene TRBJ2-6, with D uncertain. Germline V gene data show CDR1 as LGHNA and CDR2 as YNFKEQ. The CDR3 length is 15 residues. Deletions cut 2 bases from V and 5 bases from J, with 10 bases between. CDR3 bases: TGTGCCAGCAGCCAAACACCGGGTAGGGCCAACGTCCTGACTTTC. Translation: CASSQTPGRANVLTF.

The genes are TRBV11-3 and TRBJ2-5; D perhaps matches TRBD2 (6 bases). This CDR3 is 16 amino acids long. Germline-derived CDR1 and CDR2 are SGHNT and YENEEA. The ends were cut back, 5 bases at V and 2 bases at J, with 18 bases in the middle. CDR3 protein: CASSQGGVGGQETQYF. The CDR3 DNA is TGTGCCAGCAGCCAAGGCGGGGTTGGGGGGCAAGAGACCCAGTACTTC.

CDR3 sequence reads: CSVGGHSDTQYF. CDR3 sequence (DNA): TGCAGCGTGGGGGGACACTCAGATACGCAGTATTTT. The chain uses TRBV29-1 and TRBJ2-3, with D possibly called TRBD1 or TRBD2 (6 bases each). This CDR3 contains 12 residues. Trimming left V 6 bases short and J 4 bases short, with 11 bases between. Per the germline V gene, CDR1 is SQVTM and CDR2 is ANQGSEA.

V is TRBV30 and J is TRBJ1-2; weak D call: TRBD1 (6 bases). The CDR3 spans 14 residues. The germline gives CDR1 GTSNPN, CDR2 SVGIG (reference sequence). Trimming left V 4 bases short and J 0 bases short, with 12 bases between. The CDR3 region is CAWNRASTNYGYTF. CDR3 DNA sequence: TGTGCCTGGAACAGGGCAAGTACTAACTATGGCTACACCTTC.

CDR3 DNA: TGTGCCAGCGGGGGTAACTATGGCTACACCTTC. It encodes CASGGNYGYTF. The chain is built from TRBV9 and TRBJ1-2, with D tentatively TRBD1 (5 bases). Germline V CDR1 and CDR2: SGDLS, YYNGEE. Trimming pared 7 bases from V and 1 base from J, leaving 5 bases between. The CDR3 is 11 amino acids.

CDR3 sequence: CASSLGHSNTEAFF. CDR3 DNA sequence: TGTGCCAGCAGCTTAGGACACTCGAACACTGAAGCTTTCTTT. The V gene is TRBV11-1, the J gene TRBJ1-1, with D uncertain. The CDR3 covers 14 residues. With 1 base removed from V and 1 base from J, the gap between germline ends came to 7 bases. Germline V gives CDR1 SGHAT, CDR2 FQDESV (reference sequence).

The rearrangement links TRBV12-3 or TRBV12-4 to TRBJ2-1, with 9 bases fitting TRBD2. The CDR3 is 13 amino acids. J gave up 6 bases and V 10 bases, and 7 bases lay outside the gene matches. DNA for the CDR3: TGTGCCACCTCCCGACTAGCGGCCAATGAGCAGTTCTTC. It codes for CATSRLAANEQFF.

In DNA form, the CDR3 reads TGTGCCTGGGAGATCGGACAGGGGGCGCGGATCGGGGAGCTGTTTTTT. As protein: CAWEIGQGARIGELFF. V gene TRBV30 combines with J gene TRBJ2-2, with 11 bases matching TRBD1. CDR1 and CDR2 from the germline V gene are GTSNPN and SVGIG (reference sequence). V was clipped by 5 bases and J by 7 bases; unmatched bases: 12. The CDR3 extends over 16 amino acids.

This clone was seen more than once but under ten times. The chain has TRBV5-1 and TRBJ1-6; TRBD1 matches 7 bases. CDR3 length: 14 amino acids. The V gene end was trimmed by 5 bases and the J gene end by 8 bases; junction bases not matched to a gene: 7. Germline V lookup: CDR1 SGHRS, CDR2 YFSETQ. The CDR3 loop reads CASRRQGNDSPLHF. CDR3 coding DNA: TGCGCCAGCAGGCGACAGGGTAACGATTCACCCCTCCACTTT.

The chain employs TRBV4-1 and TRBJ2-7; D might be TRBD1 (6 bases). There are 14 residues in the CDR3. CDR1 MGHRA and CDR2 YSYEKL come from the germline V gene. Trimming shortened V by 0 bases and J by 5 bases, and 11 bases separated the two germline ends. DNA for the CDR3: TGCGCCAGCAGCCAAGATACACAGGGAAACGAGCAGTACTTC. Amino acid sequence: CASSQDTQGNEQYF.

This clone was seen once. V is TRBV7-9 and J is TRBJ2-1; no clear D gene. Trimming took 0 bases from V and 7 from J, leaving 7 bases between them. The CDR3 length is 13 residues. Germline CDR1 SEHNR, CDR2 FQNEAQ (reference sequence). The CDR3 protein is CASSLAPDNEQFF. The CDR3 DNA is TGTGCCAGCAGCTTAGCTCCGGATAATGAGCAGTTCTTC.